One and the same sample provided the 21 T cell receptor beta chains below, sequenced in a study of T cells in Graves' hyperthyroidism and ophthalmopathy. There were TCR beta CDR3 regions amplified from RNA transcripts. In the first-round RT-PCR of the TCR CDR3, the HTBI primer set was used. TCRdb fed the multiplex PCR reads into MiXCR, producing one record per CDR3 protein. The sample consists of under 30,000 distinct CDR3 sequences, less than 65% of them appearing once. The material sequenced was blood. The receptors stem from a woman aged 40 to 49 with Graves' hyperthyroidism that later progressed to Graves' ophthalmopathy.

This clonotype counts as medium-sized. The chain employs TRBV2 and TRBJ1-5, with D possibly being TRBD1 (5 bases). Trimming removed 1 base at V and 3 bases at J, with 10 bases between. Germline CDR1 is SNHLY and CDR2 is FYNNEI. This CDR3 spans 15 amino acids. The CDR3, as DNA: TGTGCCAGCAGTGAAGGACAGCCTCCCAATCAGCCCCAGCATTTT. The encoded protein is CASSEGQPPNQPQHF.

This clonotype qualifies as medium-sized. This chain links TRBV20-1 with TRBJ1-5, with D perhaps TRBD1 (5 bases). Germline V gives CDR1 DFQATT, CDR2 SNEGSKA (reference sequence). The CDR3 covers 17 residues. V dropped 7 bases and J dropped 0 bases, with 22 bases sitting between them. Here the CDR3 DNA reads TGCAGTGGGGTCGACGGGGGTCAGCCCTATAGCAATCAGCCCCAGCATTTT. Translated, it gives CSGVDGGQPYSNQPQHF.

A note on this clonotype: A junction boundary mismatches the germline segment, possibly from a read error. This chain links TRBV5-1 with TRBJ2-5; 12 bases match TRBD1. CDR1 is SGHRS, CDR2 YFSETQ, per germline. This CDR3 is 15 amino acids long. This CDR3 is CVSSFGDRGPETQYF. CDR3 nucleotide sequence: TGCGTCAGCAGCTTTGGGGACAGGGGGCCAGAGACCCAGTACTTC.

The V and J genes are TRBV7-8 and TRBJ2-7; 10 bases fit TRBD2. The V gene's germline CDR1 is SGHVS and CDR2 FQNEAQ. V dropped 5 bases and J dropped 1; count of bases not matched to a gene: 5. The length of the CDR3 is 15 residues. CDR3 region: CASSRGTSASYEQYF. DNA for the CDR3: TGTGCCAGCAGCCGCGGGACTAGCGCTTCCTACGAGCAGTACTTC.

The chain is built from TRBV20-1 and TRBJ2-1; weak D call: TRBD2 (6 bases). The CDR3 extends over 10 amino acids. In germline, CDR1 is DFQATT, CDR2 SNEGSKA (reference sequence). V was shortened by 4 bases and J by 9 bases, with 7 bases between the two germline ends. Here the CDR3 reads CSAILAEQFF. DNA of the CDR3: TGCAGTGCTATACTAGCTGAGCAGTTCTTC.

This chain uses TRBV20-1 with TRBJ1-2, with 8 nucleotides matching TRBD1. CDR3 length equals 13 residues. Trimming took 6 bases from V and 7 from J; bases not matched to a gene: 10. In germline, CDR1 is DFQATT, CDR2 SNEGSKA (reference sequence). CDR3 nucleotide sequence: TGCAGTGCCCTAAAGGACAGGGAACGTGGCTACACCTTC. Protein product: CSALKDRERGYTF.

This clonotype was seen a single time. The chain links TRBV19 to TRBJ2-1, with 9 bases aligning to TRBD2. V shed 3 bases and J 7 bases; nucleotides not matched to a gene: 7. Germline CDR1 reads LNHDA; CDR2 reads SQIVND (reference sequence). The CDR3 consists of 15 residues. The CDR3 loop is CASSIGRAGGNEQFF. The CDR3 DNA follows: TGTGCCAGTAGTATCGGTCGGGCGGGAGGGAATGAGCAGTTCTTC.

This chain links TRBV29-1 with TRBJ1-1, with D hard to call. This CDR3 has 13 residues. Trimming shortened V by 7 bases and J by 8 bases, and 20 bases separated the two germline ends. Germline values: CDR1 SQVTM, CDR2 ANQGSEA. CDR3 sequence: CSATRLSSSEAFF. The CDR3 DNA follows: TGCAGCGCCACCCGACTAAGTTCCTCCGAAGCTTTCTTT.

This clonotype occurred many times. CDR3 nucleotides: TGTGCCAGCAGCCAATACTCGACAGAGAACACTGAAGCTTTCTTT. Translation: CASSQYSTENTEAFF. The chain joins TRBV3-1 to TRBJ1-1; D is perhaps TRBD1 (5 bases). V was trimmed by 2 bases and J by 1 base, leaving 11 bases between them. Germline CDR1 LGHDT, CDR2 YNNKEL (reference sequence). The CDR3 is 15 residues long.

This clonotype came up many times. The chain carries TRBV5-6 and TRBJ2-3; the D gene could be TRBD1 or TRBD2 (5 bases each). The germline V gene encodes CDR1 SGHDT and CDR2 YYEEEE. The CDR3 is 16 amino acids. V was trimmed by 6 bases and J by 1 base, leaving 18 bases between them. The DNA of the CDR3 is TGTGCCAGCACCGACCTCGGGACGGGCGGCACAGATACGCAGTATTTT. Translating it yields CASTDLGTGGTDTQYF.

The sample holds many counts of this clonotype. The rearrangement joins TRBV28 to TRBJ2-7; D perhaps matches TRBD2 (5 bases). The V gene's germline CDR1 is MDHEN and CDR2 SYDVKM. There are 15 residues in the CDR3. V gave up 6 bases and J gave up 2 bases, with 17 bases separating them. The CDR3 DNA sequence: TGTGCCAGCAGGCCCGGGTTGCGGGCAACCTACGAGCAGTACTTC. It encodes CASRPGLRATYEQYF. Combining the CDR3 with reference TRBV28 and TRBJ2-7 gives the whole variable domain DVKVTQSSRYLVKRTGEKVFLECVQDMDHENMFWYRQDPGLGLRLIYFSYDVKMKEKGDIPEGYSVSREKKERFSLILESASTNQTSMYLCASRPGLRATYEQYFGPGTRLTVT.

This clonotype turned up a few times. The V call is TRBV29-1, the J call TRBJ2-1; 7 nucleotides match TRBD2. The germline V gene has CDR1 SQVTM and CDR2 ANQGSEA. This CDR3 is 13 amino acids long. V lost 5 bases, J lost 0 bases, and 1 base stayed unmatched. CDR3 DNA sequence: TGCAGCGTTTCTAGCGGCTCCTACAATGAGCAGTTCTTC. Translated, it gives CSVSSGSYNEQFF.

This clonotype came up a few times. The chain recombines TRBV20-1 with TRBJ1-2; 7 bases agree with TRBD1. In germline, CDR1 is DFQATT, CDR2 SNEGSKA (reference sequence). The CDR3 is 12 residues long. CDR3 in DNA: TGCAGCCCGCTAGGGGGCAGCTATGGCTACACCTTC. Translated: CSPLGGSYGYTF.

This clonotype has at least ten counts. The chain couples TRBV5-4 to TRBJ1-2, with TRBD1 matching 10 bases. The CDR3 has 13 residues. The germline CDR1 and CDR2 sequences are SGHNT and YYREEE (reference sequence). Unmatched junction bases numbered 10, after V lost 9 bases and J lost 8 bases. In DNA, the CDR3 is TGTGCCACAGAGGACAGGGGGAAGTGGGGCTACACCTTC. It codes for CATEDRGKWGYTF.

V is TRBV14 and J is TRBJ2-3; D is perhaps TRBD1 (5 bases). Germline CDR1 is SGHDN and CDR2 is FVKESK. The ends were cut back, 6 bases at V and 1 base at J, with 11 bases in the middle. There are 14 residues in the CDR3. The CDR3 region has the DNA TGTGCCAGCAGTAGGGGTTGGGGCACAGATACGCAGTATTTT. It translates to CASSRGWGTDTQYF.

This chain links TRBV7-2 with TRBJ2-7; the D call may be TRBD1 or TRBD2 (5 bases each). This CDR3 spans 14 amino acids. Germline V gives CDR1 SGHTA, CDR2 FQGNSA. V lost 1 base, J lost 4 bases, and 11 bases lay in between. The CDR3 sequence: CASSLEGRVYEQYF. The CDR3 nucleotides read TGTGCCAGCAGCTTAGAGGGGAGAGTATACGAGCAGTACTTC.

The chain is built from TRBV15 and TRBJ2-1, with D maybe TRBD1 (6 bases). Trimming pared 6 bases from V and 8 bases from J, leaving 14 bases between. Germline V gene sequence: CDR1 LNHNV, CDR2 YYDKDF (reference sequence). The CDR3 spans 13 residues. The CDR3 spells CATSRTDYHEQFF. The CDR3 DNA sequence: TGTGCCACCAGTCGGACAGATTACCATGAGCAGTTCTTC.

Many counts were recorded for this clonotype. A much larger clone differs from this one at a single base, so this may be a read error. The gene calls are TRBV20-1 and TRBJ1-6, with TRBD1 as a possible D gene (5 bases). The V end lost 3 bases, the J end lost 9 bases, and 12 bases lay between the germline ends. The germline CDR1 and CDR2 sequences are DFQATT and SNEGSKA (reference sequence). CDR3 size: 13 residues. CDR3 residues: CSASGGETSPLHF. The CDR3 DNA sequence: TGCAGTGCTAGCGGGGGTGAAACTTCACCCCTCCACTTT.

In this sample, this clonotype turned up a few times. V and J are TRBV24-1 and TRBJ2-5; 9 nucleotides agree with TRBD1. The V gene end was trimmed by 3 bases and the J gene end by 4 bases; junction bases not matched to a gene: 5. The CDR3 totals 15 residues. Germline V gene sequence: CDR1 KGHDR, CDR2 SFDVKD. The CDR3 sequence: CATSDGDRVLETQYF. CDR3 nucleotides: TGTGCCACCAGTGATGGGGACAGGGTTCTAGAGACCCAGTACTTC.

Within the sample, this clonotype is medium-sized. The chain employs TRBV7-3 and TRBJ2-3; 7 bases align to TRBD1. J was trimmed by 5 bases and V by 0 bases; bases with no gene match: 2. Germline V CDR1 and CDR2: SGHTA, FQGTGA. This CDR3 region has 14 residues. As DNA, the CDR3 is TGTGCCAGCAGCTTAACAGGGGGCGAAGATACGCAGTATTTT. It is translated as CASSLTGGEDTQYF.

V usage is TRBV10-2 and J usage is TRBJ2-5; D remains unclear. The CDR3 extends over 12 amino acids. Looked up from germline, CDR1 is WSHSY and CDR2 is SAAADI. The germline V and J ends were trimmed by 5 bases and 4 bases, with 8 bases remaining between them. The CDR3: CASSINAETQYF. The CDR3 nucleotides read TGCGCCAGCAGTATTAATGCAGAGACCCAGTACTTC.